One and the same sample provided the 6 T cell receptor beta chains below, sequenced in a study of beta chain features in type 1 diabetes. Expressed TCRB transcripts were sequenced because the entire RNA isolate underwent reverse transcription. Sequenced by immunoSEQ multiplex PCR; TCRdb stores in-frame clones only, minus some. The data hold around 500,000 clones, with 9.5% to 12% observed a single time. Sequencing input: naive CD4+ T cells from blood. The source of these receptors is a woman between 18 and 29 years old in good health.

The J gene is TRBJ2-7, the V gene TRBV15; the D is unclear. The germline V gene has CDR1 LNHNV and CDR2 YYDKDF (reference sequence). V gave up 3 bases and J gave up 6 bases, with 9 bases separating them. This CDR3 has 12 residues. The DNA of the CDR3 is TGTGCCACCAGCAGCCGGTTGGGCGAGCAGTACTTC. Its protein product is CATSSRLGEQYF.

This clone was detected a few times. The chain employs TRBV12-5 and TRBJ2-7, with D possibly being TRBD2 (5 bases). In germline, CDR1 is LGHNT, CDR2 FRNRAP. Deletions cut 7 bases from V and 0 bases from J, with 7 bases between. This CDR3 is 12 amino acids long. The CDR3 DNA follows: TGTGCTAGTGCGGAGGCCTCCTACGAGCAGTACTTC. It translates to CASAEASYEQYF.

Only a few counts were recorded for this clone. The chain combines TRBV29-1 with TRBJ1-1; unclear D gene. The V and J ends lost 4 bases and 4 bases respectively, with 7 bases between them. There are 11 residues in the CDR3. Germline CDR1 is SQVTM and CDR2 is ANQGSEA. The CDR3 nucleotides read TGCAGCGTTGGCGTGGTCACTGAAGCTTTCTTT. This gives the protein CSVGVVTEAFF.

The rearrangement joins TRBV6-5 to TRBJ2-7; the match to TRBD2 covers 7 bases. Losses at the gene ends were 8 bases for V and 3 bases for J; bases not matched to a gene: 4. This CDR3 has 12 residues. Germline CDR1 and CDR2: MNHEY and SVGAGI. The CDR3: CASGASGYEQYF. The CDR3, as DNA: TGTGCCAGCGGGGCTAGCGGCTACGAGCAGTACTTC.

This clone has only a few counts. As DNA, the CDR3 is TGTGCCATCAGTGAGCCGGGACAGCTCGATGCGGGCTACACCTTC. This translates into CAISEPGQLDAGYTF. The chain recombines TRBV10-3 with TRBJ1-2; TRBD1 matches 7 bases. The ends lost 2 bases at V and 8 bases at J; junction bases unmatched: 11. CDR3 size: 15 residues. The V gene's germline CDR1 is ENHRY and CDR2 SYGVKD.

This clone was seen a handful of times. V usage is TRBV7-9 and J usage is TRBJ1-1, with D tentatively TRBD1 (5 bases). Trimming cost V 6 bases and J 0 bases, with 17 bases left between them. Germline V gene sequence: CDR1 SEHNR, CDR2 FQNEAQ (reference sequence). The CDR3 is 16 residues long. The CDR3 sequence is CASSFRQKGMNTEAFF. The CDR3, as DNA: TGTGCCAGCAGTTTCCGACAGAAGGGTATGAACACTGAAGCTTTCTTT. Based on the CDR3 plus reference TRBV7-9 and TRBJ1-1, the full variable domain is DTGVSQNPRHKITKRGQNVTFRCDPISEHNRLYWYRQTLGQGPEFLTYFQNEAQLEKSRLLSDRFSAERPKGSFSTLEIQRTEQGDSAMYLCASSFRQKGMNTEAFFGQGTRLTVV.